This T cell receptor beta chain stems from a study of blood T cell repertoires in COVID-19. Data came from immunoSEQ multiplex PCR; TCRdb stores just in-frame clones and leaves some out. The data contain fewer than 20,000 clones, roughly four fifths of them singletons. The CDR3 is 18 amino acids. Germline V CDR1 and CDR2: LNHDA, SQIVND (reference sequence). V lost 6 bases to trimming and J lost 1 base; unmatched junction nucleotides: 9. Sequenced: peripheral blood. The chain uses TRBV19 and TRBJ2-2, with TRBD2 identical over 12 bases. This sequence was found in a man aged 35-49 years with active or convalescent COVID-19. The CDR3 protein is CASRKGLAGGRNTGELFF. The CDR3 bases are TGTGCCAGTAGGAAAGGGCTAGCGGGGGGGCGGAACACCGGGGAGCTGTTTTTT.